This T cell receptor (beta chain) was sequenced for a study of Ad26.COV2.S vaccination and SARS-CoV-2 variants. Treatment indicated: around 19 received Ad26.COV2.S at low or high dose, single or two shots; 5 received placebo; per-sample allocation not given. It was on day 63 after the first vaccine or placebo injection that samples were taken. Method: immunoSEQ multiplex PCR; TCRdb's copy keeps in-frame clones and lacks some. The sample yields more than 300,000 clones, just over 85% seen once. This clone came up once. The V end was cut by 5 bases, the J end by 3 bases, with 7 bases between. This CDR3 has 13 amino acids. From germline, CDR1 is SGHTA and CDR2 FQGTGA.

The chain employs TRBV7-3 and TRBJ2-2; no firm D call. The material was peripheral blood, obtained in a trial of Ad26.COV2.S vaccine versus placebo. The clonotype was recovered from a person aged 18 to 65 who received the Ad26.COV2.S COVID-19 vaccine or a placebo. The CDR3 DNA reads TGTGCCAGCAGCCCATCTTACACCGGGGAGCTGTTTTTT. Its translation is CASSPSYTGELFF.